This T cell receptor beta chain appears in the sequencing data of a study of T-cell memory formation after mild COVID-19. In the study overall: Each donor largely had its own TCR clusters.

The J segment lost 5 bases and the V segment lost 8 bases, leaving 9 bases of the junction unmatched. CDR1 is ENHRY and CDR2 is SYGVKD in the germline V gene. The CDR3 runs 14 residues. Study-wide results and caveats: Some SARS-CoV-2-responding clones were already detected in memory before infection.

From 5'RACE with constant-segment primers came TCR alpha and TCR beta cDNA libraries that carried sample barcodes and UMIs. TCRdb itself ran the 5' RACE reads through MiXCR, one entry per CDR3 protein. The sample consists of about 140,000 distinct CDR3 sequences, around 13% of them appearing once. This clonotype was counted only a few times. Its antigen remains unknown. The chain is built from TRBV10-3 and TRBJ2-1; 7 nucleotides line up with TRBD1. The sequence derives from an adult woman who had mild COVID-19 (a few samples of this study predate the infection). Cell type and time point are not known. Sequenced sample: PBMCs or a T cell subset sorted from them (not recorded which). Written as DNA, the CDR3 is TGTGCCATCTCTATGCGACAGGGAGACAATGAGCAGTTCTTC. This gives the protein CAISMRQGDNEQFF.